This T cell receptor beta chain was sequenced during a study of T cell repertoires in cytomegalovirus infection. Study-level findings and limits: Carriage of CMV together with the relevant HLA was identifiable through cumulative public TCR beta family frequency.

The V gene's germline CDR1 is SGHVS and CDR2 FQNEAQ. The CDR3 runs to 16 residues. J lost 5 bases, V lost 5 bases, and 9 bases had no gene match. This clonotype was seen at least ten times. The antigen remains unidentified. TCRdb reanalysed the reads using MiXCR and keeps one entry per CDR3 protein. The sample includes 800,000 to 950,000 distinct CDR3 sequences, about 31% seen only once; the top ten take around 11%. The V call is TRBV7-8, the J call TRBJ2-3; the match to TRBD2 covers 11 bases. The starting material was cultured CD8+ T cells from PBMCs, obtained from culture after CMV antigen stimulation. The clonotype was recovered from a human donor in good health (CMV status not recorded). Some clones in this sample may be carry-over from other donors' samples. The CDR3 DNA is TGTGCCAGCAGCCTTCTAGCGGGGGGCGGGAAAGATACGCAGTATTTT. This sequence encodes CASSLLAGGGKDTQYF.